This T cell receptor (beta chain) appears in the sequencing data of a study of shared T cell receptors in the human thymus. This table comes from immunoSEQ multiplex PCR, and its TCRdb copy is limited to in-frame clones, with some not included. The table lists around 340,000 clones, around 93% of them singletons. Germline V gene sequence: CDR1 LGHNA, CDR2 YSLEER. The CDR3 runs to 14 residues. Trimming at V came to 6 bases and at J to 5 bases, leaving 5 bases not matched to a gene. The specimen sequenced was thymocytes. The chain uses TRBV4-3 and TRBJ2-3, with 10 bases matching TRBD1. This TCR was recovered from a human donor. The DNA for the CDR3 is TGCGCCAGCAGTAGACAGGGGGCCGGAGATACGCAGTATTTT. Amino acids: CASSRQGAGDTQYF.